Listed below are T cell receptor beta chains from one sample, sequenced in a study of CD8+ T cells in alopecia areata. This table comes from immunoSEQ multiplex PCR, and its TCRdb copy is limited to in-frame clones, with some not included. This table holds over 150,000 clones, roughly 50% found once. The sample here was CD8+ T cells sorted from blood, taken at week 24, from a patient treated with tofacitinib. The receptors shown here come from a human donor with alopecia areata. The conserved cysteine and the conserved F or W are not part of the CDR3 here. A D gene is named only where the DNA matches it firmly.

v_gene	d_gene	j_gene	CDR3aa
TRBV10-1	.	TRBJ2-7	ASSDSYEQY
TRBV15	TRBD1	TRBJ1-1	ATGTENTEAF
TRBV4-3	.	TRBJ2-7	ASSQVTRGEQY
TRBV29-1	.	TRBJ1-2	SVGQGESHYGYT
TRBV29-1	.	TRBJ2-7	SVDSGHEQY
TRBV2	.	TRBJ1-1	ASSLNTEAF
TRBV30	TRBD1	TRBJ1-1	AWTVTGGTEAF
TRBV30	.	TRBJ1-1	AWSAGLRGNTEAF
TRBV2	TRBD1	TRBJ1-4	ASSRGTAERNEKLF
TRBV7-9	.	TRBJ2-2	ASSLGTGELF
TRBV7-8	.	TRBJ2-7	ASSLNYEQY
TRBV7-3	TRBD1	TRBJ1-2	ASSYGQADYT
TRBV27	.	TRBJ1-2	ASSTQDRGFSGYT
TRBV5-4	.	TRBJ1-1	ASSSLVAPGGTEAF
TRBV27	.	TRBJ1-1	ASSSLKDYEAF
TRBV7-7	TRBD2	TRBJ2-1	ASSPRVAGDHEQF
TRBV6-6	.	TRBJ1-2	ASSYDDYGYT
TRBV7-8	.	TRBJ2-7	ASSLVSYEQY
TRBV4-1	.	TRBJ2-7	ASSQVGGSSYEQY
TRBV7-9	.	TRBJ2-7	ASSGDGGQY
TRBV2	.	TRBJ2-5	ASSERLETQY
TRBV27	.	TRBJ2-7	ASSPGRAYEQY
TRBV2	TRBD2	TRBJ2-7	ASTGTSGGAEQY
TRBV11-2	.	TRBJ2-3	ASSSVGGAQY
TRBV10-3	TRBD2	TRBJ2-3	AISAIAGTTDTQY
TRBV5-6	.	TRBJ1-5	ASSLADQPQH
TRBV30	TRBD1	TRBJ2-5	AWKPLRDSQETQY
TRBV6-6	TRBD1	TRBJ1-5	ASTLLGGADQPQH
TRBV9	.	TRBJ2-7	ASSDRRTRSFDEQY
TRBV4-1	.	TRBJ1-5	ASSSQNSNQPQH
TRBV30	TRBD1	TRBJ1-2	AWKGGDLYGYT
TRBV4-3	.	TRBJ1-2	ASSQDWNGNYGYT
TRBV7-9	.	TRBJ1-6	ASSYYTAKFVSPLH
TRBV29-1	.	TRBJ1-1	SVAQNTEAF
TRBV11-2	TRBD1	TRBJ1-2	ASSPGTAYGYT
TRBV7-9	.	TRBJ1-5	ASSAKGQGNQPQH
TRBV27	.	TRBJ2-7	ASSAIGSSYEQY
TRBV7-9	.	TRBJ1-1	ASSQTPEIAF
TRBV30	.	TRBJ1-2	AWNEWGANYGYT
TRBV15	.	TRBJ2-7	ATSRDSGNSYEQY
TRBV4-3	.	TRBJ2-3	ASSQGVASTDTQY
TRBV27	TRBD1	TRBJ1-5	ASSFPGQGHSNQPQH
TRBV27	.	TRBJ1-4	ASSSTANDEKLF
TRBV29-1	TRBD2	TRBJ2-3	SVEGGLAGPSTDTQY
TRBV29-1	.	TRBJ1-1	SAGQNTEAF
TRBV13	TRBD1	TRBJ2-2	ASSPGDRGSGELF
TRBV4-3	.	TRBJ1-1	ASSQGPGGQAF